A selection of T cell receptor beta chains follows, all from one sample in a study of T cell responses to AZD1222 COVID-19 vaccine. Data came from immunoSEQ multiplex PCR; TCRdb stores just in-frame clones and leaves some out. The profile covers some 70,000 clones, with over 70% appearing a single time and around an eighth taken by the ten largest. Source: peripheral blood, taken 28 days after the second AZD1222 dose. The receptors were gathered from an adult who received the AZD1222 COVID-19 vaccine. Both conserved end residues are part of each CDR3. The D gene is left open where the match is weak. Where a row states a size, it is once, few, many or the class of an expanded clone; other rows omit it.

V	size	J	length	D	DNA	CDR3
TRBV6-2/TRBV6-3	.	TRBJ2-3	14	TRBD2	TGTGCCAGCAGTTTTACGGGGGGTGCAGATACGCAGTATTTT	CASSFTGGADTQYF
TRBV27	few	TRBJ1-2	15	TRBD1	TGTGCCAGCAGTTTAGGGACAGCAGCTAACTATGGCTACACCTTC	CASSLGTAANYGYTF
TRBV28	.	TRBJ2-3	16	.	TGTGCCAGCAGTTTATTGGTACCAGGGGGCACAGATACGCAGTATTTT	CASSLLVPGGTDTQYF
TRBV11-2	.	TRBJ2-7	13	.	TGTGCCAGCAGCCCCCCGGCGGGCTACGAGCAGTACTTC	CASSPPAGYEQYF
TRBV11-1	once	TRBJ1-6	15	TRBD1	TGTGCCAGCAGCTACCGACAGGGATTGAATTCACCCCTCCACTTT	CASSYRQGLNSPLHF
TRBV7-3	.	TRBJ2-2	11	.	TGTGCCAGCAGCCAGACCGGGGAGCTGTTTTTT	CASSQTGELFF
TRBV7-2	.	TRBJ1-2	13	.	TGTGCCAGCAGCTTCGGGACCGTTTATGGCTACACCTTC	CASSFGTVYGYTF
TRBV3-1/TRBV3-2	.	TRBJ2-5	13	.	TGTGCCAGCAGCCATGTCCGGGGCGGGACCCAGTACTTC	CASSHVRGGTQYF
TRBV27	.	TRBJ2-3	13	.	TGTGCCAGCAGTTCTAACCCGGGAGATACGCAGTATTTT	CASSSNPGDTQYF
TRBV19	.	TRBJ2-7	16	TRBD2	TGTGCCAGTAGTATAGGTGCGCTAGCGGGGAAGAACGAGCAGTACTTC	CASSIGALAGKNEQYF
TRBV4-1	.	TRBJ2-7	15	.	TGCGCCAGCAGCCAGGCCCCGGGCCCCGGGGACGAGCAGTACTTC	CASSQAPGPGDEQYF
TRBV27	.	TRBJ2-1	14	TRBD2	TGTGCCAGCAGTTTCGGCGGGGGGTTCAATGAGCAGTTCTTC	CASSFGGGFNEQFF
TRBV4-1	few	TRBJ2-3	19	.	TGCGCCAGCAGCCAGAAAGCTGGGGGTAGCCGGGTTACGGGTGATACGCAGTATTTT	CASSQKAGGSRVTGDTQYF
TRBV7-2	.	TRBJ2-1	16	TRBD2	TGTGCCAGCAGCCGCTCCGGCGGGGGCTCCTACAATGAGCAGTTCTTC	CASSRSGGGSYNEQFF
TRBV30	.	TRBJ1-1	12	TRBD1	TGTGCCTGGGACAGGGTGAACACTGAAGCTTTCTTT	CAWDRVNTEAFF
TRBV16	.	TRBJ2-5	14	TRBD1	TGTGCCAGCAGCCAATCTTGGGGACAGGAGACCCAGTACTTC	CASSQSWGQETQYF
TRBV21-1	.	TRBJ1-5	15	.	TGTGCCAGCAGCAAAGATGAGACCATCGAGCAGCCCCAGCATTTT	CASSKDETIEQPQHF
TRBV18	.	TRBJ1-5	14	.	TGTGCCAGCTCAGAGGGGCATGGTGGTCAGCCCCAGCATTTT	CASSEGHGGQPQHF
TRBV5-4	few	TRBJ1-3	15	.	TGTGCCAGCAGCAGACAGAGTAACTCTGGAAACACCATATATTTT	CASSRQSNSGNTIYF
TRBV5-1	.	TRBJ1-2	16	TRBD1	TGCGCCAGCCGCGCGATTTCGTGGGGACAGGACTATGGCTACACCTTC	CASRAISWGQDYGYTF
TRBV7-2	few	TRBJ1-3	16	.	TGTGCCAGCAGCTTAGCGCCCTTGGGGTCTGGAAACACCATATATTTT	CASSLAPLGSGNTIYF
TRBV6-8	.	TRBJ1-4	14	TRBD1	TGTGCCACAAAAGGGGGCGCGACTAATGAAAAACTGTTTTTT	CATKGGATNEKLFF
TRBV5-4	.	TRBJ1-2	13	.	TGTGCCAGCAGCTTGGGGCGGGATGAAAGCTACACCTTC	CASSLGRDESYTF
TRBV6-5	once	TRBJ2-7	15	.	TGTGCCAGCAGTCCCGAACTCACAGGGAGGGACGAGCAGTACTTC	CASSPELTGRDEQYF
TRBV20-1	.	TRBJ1-5	15	.	TGCAGTGCTAGTTCTGACTATGGGGATAATCAGCCCCAGCATTTT	CSASSDYGDNQPQHF
TRBV5-1	.	TRBJ2-7	14	TRBD1	TGCGCCAGCACCAGAGACAGGGGATCCTACGAGCAGTACTTC	CASTRDRGSYEQYF
TRBV12-3/TRBV12-4	.	TRBJ2-1	12	TRBD2	TGTGCCAGCAGTTCCCGGACTAGCGGGGAGTTCTTC	CASSSRTSGEFF
TRBV6-1	.	TRBJ2-5	16	.	TGTGCCAGCAGTGAAAGGCCGGCAGGTTTTCAAGAGACCCAGTACTTC	CASSERPAGFQETQYF
TRBV9	.	TRBJ1-5	15	.	TGTGCCAGCAGCGTAAGTGGCGGGGTCAGGCAGCCCCAGCATTTT	CASSVSGGVRQPQHF
TRBV19	.	TRBJ2-2	15	TRBD2	TGTGCCAGTAGTCCGGCTAGCGGGGGGACCGGGGAGCTGTTTTTT	CASSPASGGTGELFF
TRBV12-3/TRBV12-4	.	TRBJ2-7	13	.	TGTGCCAGCAGCCTGGGCCGCACCTACGAGCAGTACTTC	CASSLGRTYEQYF
TRBV6-1	.	TRBJ2-5	17	TRBD2	TGTGCCAGCAGTGATCCGATTCTAGCGGGGGGGCTCGAGACCCAGTACTTC	CASSDPILAGGLETQYF